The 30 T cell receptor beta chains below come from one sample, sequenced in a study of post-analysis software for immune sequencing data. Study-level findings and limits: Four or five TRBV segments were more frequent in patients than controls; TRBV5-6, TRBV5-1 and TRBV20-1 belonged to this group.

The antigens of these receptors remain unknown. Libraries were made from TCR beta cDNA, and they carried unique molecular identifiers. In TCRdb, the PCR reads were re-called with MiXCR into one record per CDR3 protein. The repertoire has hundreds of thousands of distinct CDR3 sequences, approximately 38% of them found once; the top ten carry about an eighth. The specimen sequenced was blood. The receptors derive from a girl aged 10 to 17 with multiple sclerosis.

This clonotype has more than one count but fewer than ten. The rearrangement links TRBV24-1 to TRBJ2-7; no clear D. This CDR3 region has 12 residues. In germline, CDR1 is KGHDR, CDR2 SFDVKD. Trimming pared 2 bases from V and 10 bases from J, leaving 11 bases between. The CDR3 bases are TGTGCCACCAGTGATTCCGACACCGCCCAGTACTTC. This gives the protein CATSDSDTAQYF.

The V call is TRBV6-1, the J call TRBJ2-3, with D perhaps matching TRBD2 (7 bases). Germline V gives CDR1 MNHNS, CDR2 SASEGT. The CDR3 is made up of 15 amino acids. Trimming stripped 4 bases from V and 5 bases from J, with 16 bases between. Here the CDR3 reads CASSVLGGALDTQYF. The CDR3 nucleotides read TGTGCCAGCAGTGTCCTAGGGGGGGCCCTAGATACGCAGTATTTT.

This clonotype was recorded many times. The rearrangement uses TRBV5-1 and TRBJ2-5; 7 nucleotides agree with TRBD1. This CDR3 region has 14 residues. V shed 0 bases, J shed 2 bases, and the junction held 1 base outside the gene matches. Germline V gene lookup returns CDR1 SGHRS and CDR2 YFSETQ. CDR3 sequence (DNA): TGCGCCAGCAGCTTGGCGGGACAGCAAGAGACCCAGTACTTC. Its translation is CASSLAGQQETQYF.

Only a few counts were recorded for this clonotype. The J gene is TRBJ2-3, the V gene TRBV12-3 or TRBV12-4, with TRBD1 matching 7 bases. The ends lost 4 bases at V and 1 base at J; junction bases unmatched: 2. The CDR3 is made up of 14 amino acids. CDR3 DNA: TGTGCCAGCAGTTCGACAGGGCGCACAGATACGCAGTATTTT. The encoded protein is CASSSTGRTDTQYF.

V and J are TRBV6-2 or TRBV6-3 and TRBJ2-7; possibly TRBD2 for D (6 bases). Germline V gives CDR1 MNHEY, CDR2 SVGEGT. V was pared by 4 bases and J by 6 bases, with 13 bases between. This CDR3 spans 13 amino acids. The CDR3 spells CASSFPGLGEQYF. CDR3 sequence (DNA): TGTGCCAGCAGTTTTCCGGGACTTGGCGAGCAGTACTTC.

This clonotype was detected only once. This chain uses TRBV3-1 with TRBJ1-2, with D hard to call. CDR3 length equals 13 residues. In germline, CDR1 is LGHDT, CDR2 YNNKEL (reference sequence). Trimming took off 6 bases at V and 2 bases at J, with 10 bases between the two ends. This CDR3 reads CASRDSTNYGYTF. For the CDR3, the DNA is TGTGCCAGCAGGGATTCAACCAACTATGGCTACACCTTC.

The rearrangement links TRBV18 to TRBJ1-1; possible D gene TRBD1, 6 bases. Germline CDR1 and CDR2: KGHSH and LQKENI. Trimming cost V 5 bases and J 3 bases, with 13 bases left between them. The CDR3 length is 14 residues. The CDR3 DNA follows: TGTGCCAGCTCATCACAGGGCCAGGACACTGAAGCTTTCTTT. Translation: CASSSQGQDTEAFF.

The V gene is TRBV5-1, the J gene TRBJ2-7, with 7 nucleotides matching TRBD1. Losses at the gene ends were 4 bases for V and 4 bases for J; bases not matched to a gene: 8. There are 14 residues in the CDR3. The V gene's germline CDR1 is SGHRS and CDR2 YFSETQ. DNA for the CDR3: TGCGCCAGCAGCGCAAGGGACAGCCTTTACGAGCAGTACTTC. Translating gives CASSARDSLYEQYF.

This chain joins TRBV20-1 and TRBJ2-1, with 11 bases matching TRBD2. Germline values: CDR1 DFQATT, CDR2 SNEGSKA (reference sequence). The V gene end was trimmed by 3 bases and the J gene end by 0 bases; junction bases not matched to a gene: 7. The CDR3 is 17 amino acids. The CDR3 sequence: CSARRLAGGSSYNEQFF. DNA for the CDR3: TGCAGTGCTAGGCGGCTAGCGGGGGGTAGCTCCTACAATGAGCAGTTCTTC.

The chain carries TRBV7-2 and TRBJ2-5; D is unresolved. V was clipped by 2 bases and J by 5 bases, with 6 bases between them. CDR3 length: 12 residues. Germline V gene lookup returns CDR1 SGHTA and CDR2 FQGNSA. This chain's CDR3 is CTSSLYAETQYF. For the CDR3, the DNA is TGTACCAGCAGCTTATATGCGGAGACCCAGTACTTC.

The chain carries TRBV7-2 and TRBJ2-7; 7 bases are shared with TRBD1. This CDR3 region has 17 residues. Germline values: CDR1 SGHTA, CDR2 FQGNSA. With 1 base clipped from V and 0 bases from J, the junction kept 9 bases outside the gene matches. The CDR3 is CASSLEVAPGGSYEQYF. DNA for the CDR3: TGTGCCAGCAGCTTAGAGGTCGCGCCAGGGGGCTCCTACGAGCAGTACTTC.

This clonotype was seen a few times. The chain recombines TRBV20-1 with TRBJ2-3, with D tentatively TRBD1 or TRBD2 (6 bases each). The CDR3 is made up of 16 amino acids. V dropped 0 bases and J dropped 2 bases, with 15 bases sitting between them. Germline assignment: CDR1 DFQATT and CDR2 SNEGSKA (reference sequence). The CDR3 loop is CSARDGGLRFTDTQYF. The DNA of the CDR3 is TGCAGTGCTAGAGACGGGGGCCTTCGTTTCACAGATACGCAGTATTTT.

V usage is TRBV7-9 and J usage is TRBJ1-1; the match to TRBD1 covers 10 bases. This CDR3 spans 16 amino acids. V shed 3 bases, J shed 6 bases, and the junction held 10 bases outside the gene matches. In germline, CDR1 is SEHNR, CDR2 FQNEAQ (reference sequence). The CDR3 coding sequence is TGTGCCAGCAGCTTGGAGGCTCCTGGACAGGGGGCTGAAGCTTTCTTT. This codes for CASSLEAPGQGAEAFF.

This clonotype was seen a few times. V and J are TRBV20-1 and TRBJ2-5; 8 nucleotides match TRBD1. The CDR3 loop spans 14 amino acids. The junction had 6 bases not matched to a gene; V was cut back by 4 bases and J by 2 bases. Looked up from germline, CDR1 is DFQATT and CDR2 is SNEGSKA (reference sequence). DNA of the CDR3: TGCAGTGCTAACCCGGACAGGGAGCAAGAGACCCAGTACTTC. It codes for CSANPDREQETQYF.

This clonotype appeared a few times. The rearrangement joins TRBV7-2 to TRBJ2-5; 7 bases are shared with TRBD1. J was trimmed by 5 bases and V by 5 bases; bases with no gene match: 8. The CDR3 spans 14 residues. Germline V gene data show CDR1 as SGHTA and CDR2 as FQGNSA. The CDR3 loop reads CASSGRQGWETQYF. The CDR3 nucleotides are TGTGCCAGCAGCGGCAGACAGGGATGGGAGACCCAGTACTTC.

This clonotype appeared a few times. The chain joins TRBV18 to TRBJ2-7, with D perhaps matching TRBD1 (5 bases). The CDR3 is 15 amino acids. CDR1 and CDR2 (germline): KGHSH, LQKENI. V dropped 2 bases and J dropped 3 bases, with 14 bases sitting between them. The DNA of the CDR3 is TGTGCCAGCTCACCAAGTCCCGCACAGGACTACGAGCAGTACTTC. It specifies CASSPSPAQDYEQYF.

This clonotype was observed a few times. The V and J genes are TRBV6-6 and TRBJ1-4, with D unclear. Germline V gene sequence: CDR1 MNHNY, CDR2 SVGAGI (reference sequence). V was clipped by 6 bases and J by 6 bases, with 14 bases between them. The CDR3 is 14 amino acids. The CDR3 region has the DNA TGTGCCAGCAGCCCCCATTTGACGGATGAAAAACTGTTTTTT. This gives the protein CASSPHLTDEKLFF.

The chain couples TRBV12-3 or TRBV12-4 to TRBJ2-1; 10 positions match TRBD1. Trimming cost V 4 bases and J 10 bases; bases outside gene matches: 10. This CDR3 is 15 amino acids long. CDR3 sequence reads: CASSSGQGLGREQFF. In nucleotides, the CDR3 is TGTGCCAGCAGTTCGGGACAGGGGCTAGGTAGGGAGCAGTTCTTC.

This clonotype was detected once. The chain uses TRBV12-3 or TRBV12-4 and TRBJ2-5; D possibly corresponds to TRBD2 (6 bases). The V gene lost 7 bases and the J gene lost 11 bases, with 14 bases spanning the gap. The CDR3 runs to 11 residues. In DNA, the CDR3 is TGTGCCAGCACCAACGGGGAGGAGCAGTACTTC. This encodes CASTNGEEQYF.

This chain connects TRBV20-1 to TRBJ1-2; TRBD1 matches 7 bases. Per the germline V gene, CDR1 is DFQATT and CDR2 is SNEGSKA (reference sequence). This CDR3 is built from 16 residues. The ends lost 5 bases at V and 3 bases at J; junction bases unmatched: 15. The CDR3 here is CSAGPRDRAAHYGYTF. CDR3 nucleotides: TGCAGTGCTGGCCCCCGCGACAGGGCGGCGCACTATGGCTACACCTTC.

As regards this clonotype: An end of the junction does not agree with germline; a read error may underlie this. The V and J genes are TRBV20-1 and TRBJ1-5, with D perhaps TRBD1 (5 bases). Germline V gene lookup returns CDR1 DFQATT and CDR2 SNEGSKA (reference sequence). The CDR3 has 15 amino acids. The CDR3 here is CGANVAGQRDQPQHF. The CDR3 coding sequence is TGCGGTGCTAACGTCGCGGGGCAGCGCGATCAGCCCCAGCATTTT.

The chain's CDR3 is CASSLAGYRGNEQFF. The CDR3 DNA follows: TGTGCCAGCAGCTTAGCAGGGTACAGGGGCAATGAGCAGTTCTTC. The gene calls are TRBV7-2 and TRBJ2-1, with 7 nucleotides matching TRBD1. Germline V lookup: CDR1 SGHTA, CDR2 FQGNSA. The V gene end was trimmed by 0 bases and the J gene end by 6 bases; junction bases not matched to a gene: 5. CDR3 length equals 15 residues.

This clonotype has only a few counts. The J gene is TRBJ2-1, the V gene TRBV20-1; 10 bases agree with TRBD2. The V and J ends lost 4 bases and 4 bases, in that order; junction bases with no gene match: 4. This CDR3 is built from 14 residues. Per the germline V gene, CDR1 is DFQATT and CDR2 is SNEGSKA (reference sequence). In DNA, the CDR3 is TGCAGTGCTATCGGGACTAGCGATTACAATGAGCAGTTCTTC. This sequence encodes CSAIGTSDYNEQFF.

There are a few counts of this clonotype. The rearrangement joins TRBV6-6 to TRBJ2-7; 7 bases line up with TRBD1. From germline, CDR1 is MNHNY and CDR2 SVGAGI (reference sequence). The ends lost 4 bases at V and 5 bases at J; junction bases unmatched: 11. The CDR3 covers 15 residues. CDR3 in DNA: TGTGCCAGCAGTTGGGGGCTGGCAGGGGGTGACGAGCAGTACTTC. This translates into CASSWGLAGGDEQYF.

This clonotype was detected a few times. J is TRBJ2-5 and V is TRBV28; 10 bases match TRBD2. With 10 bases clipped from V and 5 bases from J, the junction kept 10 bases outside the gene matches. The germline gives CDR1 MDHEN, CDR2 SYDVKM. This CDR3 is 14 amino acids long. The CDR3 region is CAIRRAGGPETQYF. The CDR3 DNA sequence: TGTGCCATCCGCAGAGCGGGGGGGCCCGAGACCCAGTACTTC.

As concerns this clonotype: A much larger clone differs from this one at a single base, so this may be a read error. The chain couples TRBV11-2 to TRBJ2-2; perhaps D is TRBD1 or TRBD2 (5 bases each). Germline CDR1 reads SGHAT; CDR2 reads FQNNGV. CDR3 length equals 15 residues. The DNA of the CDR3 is TGTGCCAGCAGCTTAGATTCCCCGGGGATAGGGGAGCGGTTTTTT. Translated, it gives CASSLDSPGIGERFF.

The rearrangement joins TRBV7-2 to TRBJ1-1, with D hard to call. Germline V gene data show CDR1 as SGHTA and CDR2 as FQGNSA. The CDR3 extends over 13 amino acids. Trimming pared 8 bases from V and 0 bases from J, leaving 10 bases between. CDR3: CASGLTVNTEAFF. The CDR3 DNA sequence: TGTGCCAGCGGTCTGACGGTGAACACTGAAGCTTTCTTT.

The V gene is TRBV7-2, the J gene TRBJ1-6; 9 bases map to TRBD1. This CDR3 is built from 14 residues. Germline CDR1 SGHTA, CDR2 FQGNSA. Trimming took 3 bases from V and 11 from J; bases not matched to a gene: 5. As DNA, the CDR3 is TGTGCCAGCAGCTTCGGGACAGGGTCCACACCCCTCCACTTT. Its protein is CASSFGTGSTPLHF.

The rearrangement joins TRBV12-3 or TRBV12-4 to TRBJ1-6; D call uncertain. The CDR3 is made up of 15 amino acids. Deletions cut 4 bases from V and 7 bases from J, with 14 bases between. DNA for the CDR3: TGTGCCAGCAGTTCACGAAGTCTCCCCAATTCACCCCTCCACTTT. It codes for CASSSRSLPNSPLHF.

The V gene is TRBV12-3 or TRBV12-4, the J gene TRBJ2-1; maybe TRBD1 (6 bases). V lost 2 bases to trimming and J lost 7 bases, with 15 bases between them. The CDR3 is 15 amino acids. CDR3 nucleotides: TGTGCCAGCAGTTTACAGGCAGGGGTCGGGAATGAGCAGTTCTTC. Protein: CASSLQAGVGNEQFF.